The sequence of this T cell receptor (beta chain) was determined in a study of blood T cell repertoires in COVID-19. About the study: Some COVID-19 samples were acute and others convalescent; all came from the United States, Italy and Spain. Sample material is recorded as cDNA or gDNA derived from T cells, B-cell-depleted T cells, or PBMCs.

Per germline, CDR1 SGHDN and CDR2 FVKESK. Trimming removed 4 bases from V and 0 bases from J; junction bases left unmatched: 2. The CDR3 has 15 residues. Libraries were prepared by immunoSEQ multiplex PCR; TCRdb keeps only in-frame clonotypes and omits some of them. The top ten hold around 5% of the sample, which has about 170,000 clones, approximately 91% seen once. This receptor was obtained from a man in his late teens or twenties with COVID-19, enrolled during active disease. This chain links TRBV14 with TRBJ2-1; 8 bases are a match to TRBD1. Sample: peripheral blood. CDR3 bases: TGTGCCAGCAGCCTTACAGGGGGCTCCTACAATGAGCAGTTCTTC. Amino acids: CASSLTGGSYNEQFF. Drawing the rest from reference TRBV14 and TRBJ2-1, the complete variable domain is EAGVTQFPSHSVIEKGQTVTLRCDPISGHDNLYWYRRVMGKEIKFLLHFVKESKQDESGMPNNRFLAERTGGTYSTLKVQPAELEDSGVYFCASSLTGGSYNEQFFGPGTRLTVL.